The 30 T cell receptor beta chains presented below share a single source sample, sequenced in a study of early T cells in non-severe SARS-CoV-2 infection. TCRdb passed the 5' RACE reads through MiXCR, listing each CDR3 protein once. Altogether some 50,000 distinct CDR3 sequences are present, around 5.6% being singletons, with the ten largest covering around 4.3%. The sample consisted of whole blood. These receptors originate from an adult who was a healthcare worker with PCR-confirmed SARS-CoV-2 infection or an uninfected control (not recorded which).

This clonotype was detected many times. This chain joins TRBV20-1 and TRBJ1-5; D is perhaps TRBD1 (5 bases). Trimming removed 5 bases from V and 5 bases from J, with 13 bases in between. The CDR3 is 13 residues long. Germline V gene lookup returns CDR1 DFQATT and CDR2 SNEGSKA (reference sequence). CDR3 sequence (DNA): TGCAGTGCTTTGACAGACACTTATCAGCCCCAGCATTTT. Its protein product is CSALTDTYQPQHF.

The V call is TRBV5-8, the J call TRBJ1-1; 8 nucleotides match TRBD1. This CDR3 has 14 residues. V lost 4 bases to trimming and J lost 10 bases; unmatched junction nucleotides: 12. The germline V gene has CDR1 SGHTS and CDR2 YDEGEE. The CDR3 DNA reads TGTGCCAGCAGCCGAAACTCGGACAGGGTGGGAGCTTTCTTT. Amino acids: CASSRNSDRVGAFF.

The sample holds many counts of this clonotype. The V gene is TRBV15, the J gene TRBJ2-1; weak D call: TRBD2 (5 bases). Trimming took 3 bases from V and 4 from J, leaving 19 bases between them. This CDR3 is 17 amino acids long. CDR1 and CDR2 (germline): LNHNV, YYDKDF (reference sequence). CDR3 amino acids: CATSREPGIVIYNEQFF. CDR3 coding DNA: TGTGCCACCAGCAGGGAACCCGGGATAGTCATATACAATGAGCAGTTCTTC.

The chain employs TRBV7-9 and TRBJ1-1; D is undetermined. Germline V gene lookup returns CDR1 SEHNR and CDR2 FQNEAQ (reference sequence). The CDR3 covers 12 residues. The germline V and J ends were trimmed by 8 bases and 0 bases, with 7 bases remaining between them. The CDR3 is CASRGMNTEAFF. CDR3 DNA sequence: TGTGCCAGCCGGGGTATGAACACTGAAGCTTTCTTT. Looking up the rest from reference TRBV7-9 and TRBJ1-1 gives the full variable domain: DTGVSQNPRHKITKRGQNVTFRCDPISEHNRLYWYRQTLGQGPEFLTYFQNEAQLEKSRLLSDRFSAERPKGSFSTLEIQRTEQGDSAMYLCASRGMNTEAFFGQGTRLTVV.

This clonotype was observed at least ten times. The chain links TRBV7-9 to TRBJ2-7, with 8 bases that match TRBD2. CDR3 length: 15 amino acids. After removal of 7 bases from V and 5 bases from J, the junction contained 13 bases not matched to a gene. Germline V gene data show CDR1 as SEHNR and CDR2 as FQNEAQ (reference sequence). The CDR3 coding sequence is TGTGCCAGCACCCTGAGGAGCGGGAGCCCCCACGAGCAGTACTTC. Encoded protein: CASTLRSGSPHEQYF.

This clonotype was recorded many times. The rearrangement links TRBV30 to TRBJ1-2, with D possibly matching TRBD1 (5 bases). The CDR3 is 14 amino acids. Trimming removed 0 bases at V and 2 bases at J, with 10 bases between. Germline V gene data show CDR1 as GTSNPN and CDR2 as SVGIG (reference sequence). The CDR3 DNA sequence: TGTGCCTGGAGTGTACAGGTCGTAAACTATGGCTACACCTTC. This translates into CAWSVQVVNYGYTF. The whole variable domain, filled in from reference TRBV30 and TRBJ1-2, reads SQTIHQWPATLVQPVGSPLSLECTVEGTSNPNLYWYRQAAGRGLQLLFYSVGIGQISSEVPQNLSASRPQDRQFILSSKKLLLSDSGFYLCAWSVQVVNYGYTFGSGTRLTVV.

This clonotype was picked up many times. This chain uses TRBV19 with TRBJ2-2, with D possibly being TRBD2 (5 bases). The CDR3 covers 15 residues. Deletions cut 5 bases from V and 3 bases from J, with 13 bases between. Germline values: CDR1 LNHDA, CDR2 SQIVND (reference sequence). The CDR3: CASSASTGYTGELFF. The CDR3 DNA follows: TGTGCCAGTAGTGCCTCGACGGGGTACACCGGGGAGCTGTTTTTT.

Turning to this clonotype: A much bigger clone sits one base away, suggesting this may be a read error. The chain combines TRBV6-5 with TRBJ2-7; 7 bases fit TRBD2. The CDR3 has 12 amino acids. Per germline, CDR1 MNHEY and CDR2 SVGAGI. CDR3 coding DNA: TGTACCAGCAGTGCGATTAGCGGGCGAGTAAACTTC. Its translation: CTSSAISGRVNF.

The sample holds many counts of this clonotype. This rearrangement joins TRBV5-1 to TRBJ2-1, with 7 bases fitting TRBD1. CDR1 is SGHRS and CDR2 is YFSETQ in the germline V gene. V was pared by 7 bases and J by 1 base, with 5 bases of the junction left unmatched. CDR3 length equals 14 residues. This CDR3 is CASSPGQSYNEQFF. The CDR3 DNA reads TGCGCCAGCTCTCCGGGACAGTCCTACAATGAGCAGTTCTTC.

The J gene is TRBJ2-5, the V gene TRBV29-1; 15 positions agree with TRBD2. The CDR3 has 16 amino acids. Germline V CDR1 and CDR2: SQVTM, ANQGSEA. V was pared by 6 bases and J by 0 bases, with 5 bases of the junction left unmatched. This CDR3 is CSVNGLAGGYQETQYF. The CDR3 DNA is TGCAGCGTGAACGGACTAGCGGGAGGGTACCAAGAGACCCAGTACTTC.

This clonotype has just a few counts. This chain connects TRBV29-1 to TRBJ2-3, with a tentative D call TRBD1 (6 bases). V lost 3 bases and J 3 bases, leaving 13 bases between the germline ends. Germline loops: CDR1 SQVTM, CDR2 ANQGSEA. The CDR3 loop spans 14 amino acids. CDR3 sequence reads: CSVDWGRGTDTQYF. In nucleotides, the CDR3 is TGCAGCGTTGATTGGGGCAGGGGTACAGATACGCAGTATTTT.

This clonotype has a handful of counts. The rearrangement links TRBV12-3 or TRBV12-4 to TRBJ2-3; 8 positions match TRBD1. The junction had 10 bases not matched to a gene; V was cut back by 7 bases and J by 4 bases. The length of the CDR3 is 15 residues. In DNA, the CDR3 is TGTGCCAGCACCCCAACAGGGGGAGAGGCAGATACGCAGTATTTT. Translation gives CASTPTGGEADTQYF.

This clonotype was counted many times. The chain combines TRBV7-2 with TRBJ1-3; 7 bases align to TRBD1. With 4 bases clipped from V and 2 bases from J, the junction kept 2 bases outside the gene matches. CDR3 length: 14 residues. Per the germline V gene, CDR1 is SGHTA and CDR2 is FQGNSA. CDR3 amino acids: CASSYTGAGNTIYF. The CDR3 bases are TGTGCCAGCAGCTATACAGGGGCTGGAAACACCATATATTTT.

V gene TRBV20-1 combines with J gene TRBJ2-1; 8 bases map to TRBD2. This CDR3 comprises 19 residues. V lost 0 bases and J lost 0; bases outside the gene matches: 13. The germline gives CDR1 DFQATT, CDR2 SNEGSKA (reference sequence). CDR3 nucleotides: TGCAGTGCTAGAGATAGGGGGAGACTAGCGAGGAGCTCCTACAATGAGCAGTTCTTC. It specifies CSARDRGRLARSSYNEQFF.

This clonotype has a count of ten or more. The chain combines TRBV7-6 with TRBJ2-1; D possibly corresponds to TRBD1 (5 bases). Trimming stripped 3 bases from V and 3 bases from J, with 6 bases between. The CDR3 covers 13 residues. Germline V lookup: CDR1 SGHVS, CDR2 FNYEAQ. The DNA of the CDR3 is TGTGCCAGCAGCTTGACAGTCTACAATGAGCAGTTCTTC. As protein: CASSLTVYNEQFF.

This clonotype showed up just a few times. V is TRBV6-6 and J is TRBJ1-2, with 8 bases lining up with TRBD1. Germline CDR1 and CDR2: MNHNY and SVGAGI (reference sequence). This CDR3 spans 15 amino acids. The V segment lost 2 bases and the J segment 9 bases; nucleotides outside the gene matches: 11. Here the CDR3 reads CASSYVGQGEVSYTF. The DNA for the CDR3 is TGTGCCAGCAGTTACGTAGGACAGGGCGAAGTGAGCTACACCTTC.

The CDR3: CASSLRGNTIYF. For the CDR3, the DNA is TGTGCCAGCAGCTTACGCGGAAACACCATATATTTT. The chain couples TRBV13 to TRBJ1-3; no definite D call. CDR3 length: 12 amino acids. Germline V gene lookup returns CDR1 PRHDT and CDR2 FYEKMQ (reference sequence). Trimming took off 2 bases at V and 4 bases at J, with 3 bases between the two ends. Based on the CDR3 plus reference TRBV13 and TRBJ1-3, the full variable domain is AAGVIQSPRHLIKEKRETATLKCYPIPRHDTVYWYQQGPGQDPQFLISFYEKMQSDKGSIPDRFSAQQFSDYHSELNMSSLELGDSALYFCASSLRGNTIYFGEGSWLTVV.

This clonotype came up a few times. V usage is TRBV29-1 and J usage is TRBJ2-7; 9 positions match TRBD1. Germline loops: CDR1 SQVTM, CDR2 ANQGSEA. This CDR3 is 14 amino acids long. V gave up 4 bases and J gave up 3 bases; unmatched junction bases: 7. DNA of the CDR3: TGCAGCGTTGTTCTAGGGACAGGGTTCTACGAGCAGTACTTC. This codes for CSVVLGTGFYEQYF.

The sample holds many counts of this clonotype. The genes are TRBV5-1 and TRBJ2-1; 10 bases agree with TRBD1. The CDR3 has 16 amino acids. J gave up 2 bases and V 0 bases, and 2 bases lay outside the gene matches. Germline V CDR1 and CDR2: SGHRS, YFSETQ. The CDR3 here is CASSLAGTGAYNEQFF. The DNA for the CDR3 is TGCGCCAGCAGCTTGGCAGGGACAGGGGCCTACAATGAGCAGTTCTTC.

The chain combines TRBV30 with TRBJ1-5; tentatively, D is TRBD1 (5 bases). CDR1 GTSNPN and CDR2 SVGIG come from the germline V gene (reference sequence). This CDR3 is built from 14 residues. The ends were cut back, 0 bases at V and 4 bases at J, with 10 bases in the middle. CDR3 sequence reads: CAWSVGGRNQPQHF. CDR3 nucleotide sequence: TGTGCCTGGAGTGTCGGGGGTCGAAATCAGCCCCAGCATTTT.

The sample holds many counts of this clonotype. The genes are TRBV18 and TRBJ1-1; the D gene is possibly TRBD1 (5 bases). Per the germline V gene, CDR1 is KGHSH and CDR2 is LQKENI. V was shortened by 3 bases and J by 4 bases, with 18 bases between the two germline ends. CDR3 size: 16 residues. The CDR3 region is CASSPIPGARGTEAFF. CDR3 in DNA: TGTGCCAGCTCACCTATCCCTGGGGCGAGGGGCACTGAAGCTTTCTTT. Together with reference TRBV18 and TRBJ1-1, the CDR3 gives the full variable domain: NAGVMQNPRHLVRRRGQEARLRCSPMKGHSHVYWYRQLPEEGLKFMVYLQKENIIDESGMPKERFSAEFPKEGPSILRIQQVVRGDSAAYFCASSPIPGARGTEAFFGQGTRLTVV.

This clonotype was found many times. In DNA, the CDR3 is TGTGCCAGCAGCGTCGACTTCGGGTTTTCCTACGAGCAGTACTTC. Translation gives CASSVDFGFSYEQYF. V is TRBV9 and J is TRBJ2-7; no definite D call. The CDR3 has 15 residues. Germline CDR1 SGDLS, CDR2 YYNGEE. The germline V and J ends were trimmed by 2 bases and 1 base, with 13 bases remaining between them.

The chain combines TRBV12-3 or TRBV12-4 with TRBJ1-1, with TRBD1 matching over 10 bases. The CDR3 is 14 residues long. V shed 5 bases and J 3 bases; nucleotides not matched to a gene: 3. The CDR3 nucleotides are TGTGCCAGCAGTCGACAGGGGGCGGACACTGAAGCTTTCTTT. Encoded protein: CASSRQGADTEAFF.

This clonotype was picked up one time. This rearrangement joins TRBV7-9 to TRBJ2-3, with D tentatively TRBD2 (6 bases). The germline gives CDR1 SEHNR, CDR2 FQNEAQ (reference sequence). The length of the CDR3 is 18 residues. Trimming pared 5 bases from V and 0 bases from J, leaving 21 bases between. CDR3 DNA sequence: TGTGCCAGCAGCGCTCTCCGGGGCGGGATCGGTAGCACAGATACGCAGTATTTT. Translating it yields CASSALRGGIGSTDTQYF. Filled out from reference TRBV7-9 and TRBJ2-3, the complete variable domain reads DTGVSQNPRHKITKRGQNVTFRCDPISEHNRLYWYRQTLGQGPEFLTYFQNEAQLEKSRLLSDRFSAERPKGSFSTLEIQRTEQGDSAMYLCASSALRGGIGSTDTQYFGPGTRLTVL.

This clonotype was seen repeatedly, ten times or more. The CDR3 loop is CSAENGRGQRETQYF. DNA for the CDR3: TGCAGTGCCGAAAATGGTAGAGGGCAACGGGAGACCCAGTACTTC. The chain recombines TRBV20-1 with TRBJ2-5, with D perhaps matching TRBD2 (5 bases). This CDR3 spans 15 amino acids. The V end lost 6 bases, the J end lost 5 bases, and 22 bases lay between the germline ends. Germline V gene data show CDR1 as DFQATT and CDR2 as SNEGSKA (reference sequence).

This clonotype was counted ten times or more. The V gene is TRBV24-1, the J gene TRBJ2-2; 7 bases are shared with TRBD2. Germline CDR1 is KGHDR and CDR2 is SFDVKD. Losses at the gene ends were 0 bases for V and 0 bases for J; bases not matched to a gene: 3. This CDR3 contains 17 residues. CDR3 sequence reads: CATSDLRGEANTGELFF. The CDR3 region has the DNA TGTGCCACCAGTGATTTGCGGGGGGAAGCGAACACCGGGGAGCTGTTTTTT.

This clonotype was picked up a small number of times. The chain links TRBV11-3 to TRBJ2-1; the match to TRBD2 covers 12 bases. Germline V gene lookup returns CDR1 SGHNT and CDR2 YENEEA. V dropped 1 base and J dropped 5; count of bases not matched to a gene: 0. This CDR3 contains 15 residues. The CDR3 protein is CASSLGTSGNNEQFF. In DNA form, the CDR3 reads TGTGCCAGCAGCTTAGGGACTAGCGGGAACAATGAGCAGTTCTTC.

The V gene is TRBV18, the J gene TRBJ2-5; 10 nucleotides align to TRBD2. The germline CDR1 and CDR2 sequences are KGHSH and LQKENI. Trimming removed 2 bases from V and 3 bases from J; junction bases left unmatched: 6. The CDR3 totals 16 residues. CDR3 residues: CASSPVVAGGKETQYF. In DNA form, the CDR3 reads TGTGCCAGCTCACCAGTCGTAGCGGGGGGAAAAGAGACCCAGTACTTC.

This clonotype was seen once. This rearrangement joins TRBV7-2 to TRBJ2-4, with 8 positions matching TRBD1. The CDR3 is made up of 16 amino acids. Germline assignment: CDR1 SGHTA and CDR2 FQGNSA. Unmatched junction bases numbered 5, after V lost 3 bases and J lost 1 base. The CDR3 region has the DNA TGTGCCAGCAGCTTCTACAGGGGGGCTGCCAAAAACATTCAGTACTTC. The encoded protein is CASSFYRGAAKNIQYF.

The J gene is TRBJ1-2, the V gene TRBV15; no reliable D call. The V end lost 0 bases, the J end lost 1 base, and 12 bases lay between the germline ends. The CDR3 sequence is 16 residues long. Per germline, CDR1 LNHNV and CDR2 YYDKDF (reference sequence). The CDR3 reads CATSRDKGTLNYGYTF. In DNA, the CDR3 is TGTGCCACCAGCAGAGATAAGGGCACCCTTAACTATGGCTACACCTTC.